This TCR beta chain stems from a study of T cell clonality in common variable immunodeficiency. Equal genomic DNA amounts from CVID and control samples were sequenced. Sequencing was performed with immunoSEQ multiplex PCR; in TCRdb, only in-frame clones are kept and a portion is missing. The repertoire yields 60,000 to 75,000 clones, none seen only once; the top ten contain more than 1.5%. Findings of the study overall: In common variable immunodeficiency, TCR beta chains reportedly carried fewer deletions and N-nucleotide insertions.

The ends lost 2 bases at V and 7 bases at J; junction bases unmatched: 5. Germline V gene data show CDR1 as SGHVS and CDR2 as FNYEAQ. CDR3 size: 14 residues. About this clone: Antigen: not known. The CDR3 is cut off 3 residues early in the read; its end comes from the germline J gene.

Sequencing was carried out using peripheral blood mononuclear cells. V usage is TRBV7-6 and J usage is TRBJ2-1, with 7 bases identical to TRBD1. The TCR was taken from a person between 18 and 69 years old in good health. The chain's CDR3 is CASSLPTRGNEQFF. The covered CDR3 bases are TGTGCCAGCAGCTTACCGACCAGGGGGAATGAG.